These T cell receptor beta chains were read from a single sample in a study of T-cell memory formation after mild COVID-19. TCRdb used MiXCR to reprocess the 5' RACE reads, holding one entry per CDR3 protein. Among approximately 89,000 distinct CDR3 sequences listed, 10% to 15% were seen once. What was sequenced was PBMCs or a T cell subset sorted from them (not recorded which). Every receptor here comes from a man aged 18 to 29 who had mild COVID-19 (a few samples of this study predate the infection). Cell type and time point are not known. The CDR3 runs from the conserved cysteine through the conserved F or W. Fields, in order: D gene, V gene, clone size, J gene, CDR3 DNA, CDR3 protein. D genes are given only for firm matches. Rows may omit the clone size; those that give it use once, few, many or a size class.

NA	TRBV27	NA	TRBJ2-7	TGTGCCAGCAGTCCCAAACTGGACAGTCCCTACGAGCAGTACTTC	CASSPKLDSPYEQYF
NA	TRBV4-2	few	TRBJ2-7	TGTGCCAGCAGCCAAGCGGGGGCACAATTCTCCTACGAGCAGTACTTC	CASSQAGAQFSYEQYF
NA	TRBV4-1	few	TRBJ1-5	TGCGCCAGCAGCCACGGAAATCAGCCCCAGCATTTT	CASSHGNQPQHF
NA	TRBV12-3/TRBV12-4	NA	TRBJ1-2	TGTGCCAGCAGTTCTGGGGGGGCGAACTATGGCTACACCTTC	CASSSGGANYGYTF
NA	TRBV5-5	few	TRBJ2-4	TGTGCCAGCCGGCAGGAGGGGAAAAACATTCAGTACTTC	CASRQEGKNIQYF
NA	TRBV5-1	NA	TRBJ1-1	TGCGCCAGCAGACCGGACTCAACGCGGACTGAAGCTTTCTTT	CASRPDSTRTEAFF
NA	TRBV11-2	few	TRBJ2-1	TGTGCCAGCAGCTTAGATCGACGGGAGCAGTTCTTC	CASSLDRREQFF
TRBD2	TRBV4-1	NA	TRBJ2-3	TGCGCCAGCAGCCACGACCCAGGGCGGGAGGATACGCAGTATTTT	CASSHDPGREDTQYF
TRBD1	TRBV12-3/TRBV12-4	few	TRBJ2-3	TGTGCCAGCAGTGGGACCGGGACAGAGAGCACAGATACGCAGTATTTT	CASSGTGTESTDTQYF
TRBD1	TRBV2	few	TRBJ2-4	TGTGCCAGCAGTGACGAGGGGGCGGCCAAAAACATTCAGTACTTC	CASSDEGAAKNIQYF
NA	TRBV15	few	TRBJ2-6	TGTGCCACCAGCAGGGACAGTGCCCGAACCTCTGGGGCCAACGTCCTGACTTTC	CATSRDSARTSGANVLTF
NA	TRBV7-6	few	TRBJ2-2	TGTGCCAGCTCGAAAAAACCCACGAACACCGGGGAGCTGTTTTTT	CASSKKPTNTGELFF
NA	TRBV3-1	NA	TRBJ2-5	TGTGCCAGCAGCGAGACTCAGACGGCGGAGACCCAGTACTTC	CASSETQTAETQYF
TRBD2	TRBV7-9	NA	TRBJ2-3	TGTGCCAGCAGCTTAGGCGACACTAGCGGGGGGGCAGATACGCAGTATTTT	CASSLGDTSGGADTQYF
NA	TRBV14	medium-sized	TRBJ2-3	TGTGCCAGCAGCCAAGACGTACAGGGAGATACGCAGTATTTT	CASSQDVQGDTQYF
NA	TRBV7-9	few	TRBJ1-5	TGTGCCAGCAGCTTATCGGGAGCTAATCAGCCCCAGCATTTT	CASSLSGANQPQHF
TRBD2	TRBV7-2	NA	TRBJ2-5	TGTGCCAGCAGCTTAGGGAGGACGCTAGCGGGGGGTGAGACCCAGTACTTC	CASSLGRTLAGGETQYF
NA	TRBV4-1	once	TRBJ1-1	TGCGCCAGCAGACAAGTCGGCCTTGGGGCTTTCTTT	CASRQVGLGAFF
TRBD2	TRBV11-2	few	TRBJ2-3	TGTGCCAGCAGCTTAGTTACAGCGGGGGGCACAGATACGCAGTATTTT	CASSLVTAGGTDTQYF
NA	TRBV5-1	few	TRBJ1-5	TGCGCCTGCAGCTTGGCCCCCAATCAGCCCCAGCATTTT	CACSLAPNQPQHF
NA	TRBV7-9	NA	TRBJ1-2	TGTGCCAGCAGCCACGAAGCGGCCGCTTATGGCTACACCTTC	CASSHEAAAYGYTF